The 21 T cell receptor beta chains below were found in one sample sequenced in a study of vaccination and CD4 T cells after COVID-19. Sequenced with the Oncomine TCR Beta short-read assay was DNA taken from cultured CD4+ T cells. Via MiXCR, TCRdb re-called the PCR reads, giving one row per CDR3 protein. Here the sample spans 13,000 or so distinct CDR3 sequences, approximately 69% being singletons. Treatment: roughly 10-day PBMC culture with coronavirus spike peptide pools or control peptides (ViraFEST assay). The antigens of these receptors remain unknown. The sample comprised CD4+ T cells from blood, cultured in vitro. These receptors all come from a human donor who had recovered from COVID-19.

The chain carries TRBV9 and TRBJ1-2, with 8 bases aligning to TRBD1. Germline CDR1 is SGDLS and CDR2 is YYNGEE. The CDR3 runs to 15 residues. The V gene end was trimmed by 4 bases and the J gene end by 4 bases; junction bases not matched to a gene: 9. CDR3: CASSSPDRGSYGYTF. In DNA, the CDR3 is TGTGCCAGCAGCTCACCCGACAGGGGTAGCTATGGCTACACCTTC.

This clonotype has just a few counts. This rearrangement joins TRBV7-3 to TRBJ1-2; D call uncertain. Germline CDR1 SGHTA, CDR2 FQGTGA. This CDR3 is built from 13 residues. The V gene lost 2 bases and the J gene lost 5 bases, with 9 bases spanning the gap. In DNA, the CDR3 is TGTGCCAGCAGCTTAGGACCGGCATATGGCTACACCTTC. Residues: CASSLGPAYGYTF.

This chain links TRBV20-1 with TRBJ1-5; D uncertain. This CDR3 is built from 13 residues. Germline values: CDR1 DFQATT, CDR2 SNEGSKA (reference sequence). V was shortened by 1 base and J by 4 bases, with 8 bases between the two germline ends. The CDR3: CSARVSHNQPQHF. The CDR3 nucleotides read TGCAGTGCTAGAGTGTCCCATAATCAGCCCCAGCATTTT.

This clonotype has more than one count but fewer than ten. This chain joins TRBV6-1 and TRBJ2-7; D gene unclear. V was trimmed by 4 bases and J by 3 bases, leaving 4 bases between them. CDR3 length: 11 amino acids. CDR1 is MNHNS and CDR2 is SASEGT in the germline V gene. CDR3 protein: CASSGLYEQYF. As DNA, the CDR3 is TGTGCCAGCAGTGGACTCTACGAGCAGTACTTC.

The V gene is TRBV11-2, the J gene TRBJ2-2; a weak D match, TRBD1 (5 bases). Per the germline V gene, CDR1 is SGHAT and CDR2 is FQNNGV. The CDR3 runs to 12 residues. The ends were cut back, 5 bases at V and 8 bases at J, with 9 bases in the middle. The CDR3: CASSRRTGELFF. CDR3 DNA: TGTGCCAGCAGCCGTCGGACAGGGGAGCTGTTTTTT.

The J gene is TRBJ2-4, the V gene TRBV20-1; D is possibly TRBD2 (5 bases). Germline CDR1 DFQATT, CDR2 SNEGSKA (reference sequence). V gave up 5 bases and J gave up 0 bases, with 17 bases separating them. This CDR3 has 16 residues. The CDR3 spells CSAGTAGKRAKNIQYF. DNA for the CDR3: TGCAGTGCTGGCACCGCCGGGAAGAGAGCCAAAAACATTCAGTACTTC.

Of note for this clonotype: The junction differs from germline at one of its ends, possibly a read error. This chain uses TRBV6-1 with TRBJ2-5; possibly TRBD1 for D (6 bases). This CDR3 has 15 residues. Per the germline V gene, CDR1 is MNHNS and CDR2 is SASEGT. This chain's CDR3 is CASSEPGDIQETQYF. The CDR3 DNA sequence: TGCGCCAGCAGTGAGCCAGGGGACATACAAGAGACCCAGTACTTC.

The V and J genes are TRBV7-2 and TRBJ1-5, with D hard to call. Per germline, CDR1 SGHTA and CDR2 FQGNSA. CDR3 size: 16 residues. Between the trimmed V and J ends, which lost 1 base and 7 bases, there was a span of 17 bases. The CDR3 protein is CASSLESGSYGQPQHF. CDR3 coding DNA: TGTGCCAGCAGCTTAGAGAGCGGGTCTTACGGGCAGCCCCAGCATTTT.

The chain recombines TRBV11-2 with TRBJ2-2, with D unresolved. Trimming took 8 bases from V and 7 from J, leaving 11 bases between them. Germline lookup yields CDR1 SGHAT and CDR2 FQNNGV. The CDR3 spans 12 residues. This CDR3 reads CASVKAGGELFF. Here the CDR3 DNA reads TGTGCCAGCGTTAAAGCTGGCGGGGAGCTGTTTTTT.

This clonotype appeared a few times. The CDR3 DNA is TGTGCCAGCAGCTCACCGGGACAGGGAAAGTATCAGCCCCAGCATTTT. Amino acid sequence: CASSSPGQGKYQPQHF. The rearrangement links TRBV7-2 to TRBJ1-5, with 9 bases aligning to TRBD1. This CDR3 has 16 amino acids. Germline trimming cut 4 bases from V and 5 bases from J; bases unmatched to any gene: 9. In germline, CDR1 is SGHTA, CDR2 FQGNSA. Looking up the rest from reference TRBV7-2 and TRBJ1-5 gives the full variable domain: GAGVSQSPSNKVTEKGKDVELRCDPISGHTALYWYRQSLGQGLEFLIYFQGNSAPDKSGLPSDRFSAERTGGSVSTLTIQRTQQEDSAVYLCASSSPGQGKYQPQHFGDGTRLSIL.

The J gene is TRBJ1-2, the V gene TRBV20-1; D gene unclear. This CDR3 spans 15 amino acids. CDR1 and CDR2 from the germline V gene are DFQATT and SNEGSKA (reference sequence). V lost 4 bases and J lost 4, with 19 bases in between. The CDR3 is CSANRASVPSYGYTF. The CDR3, as DNA: TGCAGTGCTAATCGTGCCAGCGTGCCCTCCTATGGCTACACCTTC.

This clonotype was seen more than once but under ten times. The rearrangement links TRBV20-1 to TRBJ2-3; TRBD2 agrees at 13 bases. Germline V lookup: CDR1 DFQATT, CDR2 SNEGSKA (reference sequence). The CDR3 runs 15 residues. V lost 5 bases to trimming and J lost 4 bases; unmatched junction nucleotides: 6. In nucleotides, the CDR3 is TGCAGTGCTCCCAAGACTAGCGGGAGGTCAGATACGCAGTATTTT. Translation gives CSAPKTSGRSDTQYF.

The chain combines TRBV19 with TRBJ1-2, with TRBD1 matching over 8 bases. V was pared by 4 bases and J by 6 bases, with 16 bases of the junction left unmatched. Looked up from germline, CDR1 is LNHDA and CDR2 is SQIVND (reference sequence). This CDR3 region has 17 residues. This CDR3 reads CASSRPSNRGAIDGYTF. The CDR3 DNA follows: TGTGCCAGTAGTAGACCTTCCAACAGGGGGGCAATAGATGGCTACACCTTC. Variable domain in full (rest from reference TRBV19 and TRBJ1-2): DGGITQSPKYLFRKEGQNVTLSCEQNLNHDAMYWYRQDPGQGLRLIYYSQIVNDFQKGDIAEGYSVSREKKESFPLTVTSAQKNPTAFYLCASSRPSNRGAIDGYTFGSGTRLTVV.

The chain links TRBV6-1 to TRBJ2-1; TRBD2 matches 8 bases. The CDR3 sequence is 14 residues long. Looked up from germline, CDR1 is MNHNS and CDR2 is SASEGT. Unmatched junction bases numbered 10, after V lost 10 bases and J lost 5 bases. CDR3 DNA: TGTGCCACCAAGCGACTAGCGCCTAACAATGAGCAGTTCTTC. It codes for CATKRLAPNNEQFF.

The V and J genes are TRBV10-3 and TRBJ1-1; 7 bases align to TRBD1. Germline V gene lookup returns CDR1 ENHRY and CDR2 SYGVKD. CDR3 length: 15 residues. Trimming at V came to 6 bases and at J to 5 bases, leaving 12 bases not matched to a gene. The CDR3 DNA follows: TGTGCCATCAGCGCTTGGGAGGGGGCAAGAACTGAAGCTTTCTTT. Protein product: CAISAWEGARTEAFF.

V and J are TRBV7-6 and TRBJ2-3; tentatively, D is TRBD2 (5 bases). CDR1 is SGHVS and CDR2 is FNYEAQ in the germline V gene. V was trimmed by 0 bases and J by 6 bases, leaving 7 bases between them. The length of the CDR3 is 13 residues. The CDR3 sequence: CASSLAEADTQYF. CDR3 nucleotide sequence: TGTGCCAGCAGCTTAGCGGAGGCCGATACGCAGTATTTT.

The chain joins TRBV6-1 to TRBJ1-1, with 7 bases fitting TRBD1. The CDR3 length is 15 residues. CDR1 is MNHNS, CDR2 SASEGT, per germline. Trimming at V came to 0 bases and at J to 5 bases, leaving 6 bases not matched to a gene. The CDR3 nucleotides are TGTGCCAGCAGTGAAGCGGGCCAGGGGGGTACTGAAGCTTTCTTT. It codes for CASSEAGQGGTEAFF.

The chain uses TRBV25-1 and TRBJ2-2, with unresolved D. This CDR3 region has 15 residues. The V gene lost 5 bases and the J gene lost 2 bases, with 12 bases spanning the gap. The germline gives CDR1 MGHDK, CDR2 SYGVNS. Here the CDR3 reads CASSPPRYNTGELFF. DNA for the CDR3: TGTGCCAGCAGTCCCCCCAGGTACAACACCGGGGAGCTGTTTTTT.

The chain combines TRBV20-1 with TRBJ1-1; 9 bases agree with TRBD1. With V trimmed by 6 bases and J by 7 bases, 6 bases remained unmatched. This CDR3 contains 12 residues. Germline CDR1 DFQATT, CDR2 SNEGSKA (reference sequence). CDR3 DNA: TGCAGTGCCTTCACAGGGGGCCTTGAAGCTTTCTTT. It encodes CSAFTGGLEAFF.

V gene TRBV19 combines with J gene TRBJ1-1; D is possibly TRBD1 (6 bases). V was cut by 5 bases and J by 1 base, with 8 bases left in between. Germline loops: CDR1 LNHDA, CDR2 SQIVND (reference sequence). The CDR3 sequence is 13 residues long. CDR3: CASSVQGNTEAFF. As DNA, the CDR3 is TGTGCCAGTAGTGTACAGGGGAACACTGAAGCTTTCTTT.

The CDR3: CASSYISRNNEQFF. The DNA of the CDR3 is TGTGCCAGCAGTTACATCTCCAGAAACAATGAGCAGTTCTTC. The rearrangement links TRBV6-2 or TRBV6-3 to TRBJ2-1; no definite D call. CDR3 length equals 14 residues. V was pared by 2 bases and J by 5 bases, with 10 bases between. The V gene's germline CDR1 is MNHEY and CDR2 SVGEGT.